This TCR beta chain comes out of a study of blood T cell repertoires in COVID-19. Allocation to cohorts depended on clinical history reported by the participants. The V gene lost 7 bases and the J gene lost 0 bases, with 12 bases spanning the gap. The germline V gene encodes CDR1 LNHDA and CDR2 SQIVND (reference sequence). The CDR3 totals 15 residues. Original methodology: Using reference gene primer amplification, nucleated cell counts were estimated. The table came from immunoSEQ multiplex PCR; TCRdb's copy has only in-frame clones and leaves some out. V and J calls and clone size are copied from that table; D and trimming were computed from the DNA. The sample contains under 200,000 clones, approximately 88% of which appear only once.

The chain is built from TRBV19 and TRBJ1-4, with a possible D match to TRBD1 (5 bases). The receptor was isolated from a woman aged 55-69 years who had recovered from COVID-19. Sequenced input: PBMCs or T cells enriched from blood (not recorded which). The CDR3 here is CASTQGGATNEKLFF. CDR3 in DNA: TGTGCCAGTACCCAGGGTGGTGCAACTAATGAAAAACTGTTTTTT.